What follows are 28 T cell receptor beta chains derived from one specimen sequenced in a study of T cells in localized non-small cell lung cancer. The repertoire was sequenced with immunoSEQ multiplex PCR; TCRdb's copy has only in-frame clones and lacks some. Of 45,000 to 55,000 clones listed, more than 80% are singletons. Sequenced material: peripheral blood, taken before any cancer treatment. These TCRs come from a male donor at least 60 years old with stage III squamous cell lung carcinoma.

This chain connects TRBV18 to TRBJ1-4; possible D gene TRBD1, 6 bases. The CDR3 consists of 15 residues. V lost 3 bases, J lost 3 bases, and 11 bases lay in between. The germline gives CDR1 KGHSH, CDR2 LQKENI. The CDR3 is CASSPTQGSNEKLFF. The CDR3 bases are TGTGCCAGCTCACCGACTCAGGGGTCTAATGAAAAACTGTTTTTT.

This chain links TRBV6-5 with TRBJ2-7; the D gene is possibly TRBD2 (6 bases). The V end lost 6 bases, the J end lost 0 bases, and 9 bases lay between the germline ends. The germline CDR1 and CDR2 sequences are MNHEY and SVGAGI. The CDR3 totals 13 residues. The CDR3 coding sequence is TGTGCCAGCAGGGGACTCAGCTCCTACGAGCAGTACTTC. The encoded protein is CASRGLSSYEQYF.

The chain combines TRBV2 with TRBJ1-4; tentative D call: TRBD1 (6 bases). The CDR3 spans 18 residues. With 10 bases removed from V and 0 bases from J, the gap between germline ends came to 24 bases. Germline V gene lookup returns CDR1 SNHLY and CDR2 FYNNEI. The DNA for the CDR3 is TGTGCCACACATTGGGGGGCGACCTTACCCCCAACTAATGAAAAACTGTTTTTT. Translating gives CATHWGATLPPTNEKLFF.

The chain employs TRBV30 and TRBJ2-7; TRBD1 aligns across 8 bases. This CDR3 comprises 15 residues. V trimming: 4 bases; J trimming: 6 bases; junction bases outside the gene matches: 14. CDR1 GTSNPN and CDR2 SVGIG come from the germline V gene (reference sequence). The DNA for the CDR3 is TGTGCCTGGACCCTGATCCGGACAGGGCATCGCGAGCAGTACTTC. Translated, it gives CAWTLIRTGHREQYF.

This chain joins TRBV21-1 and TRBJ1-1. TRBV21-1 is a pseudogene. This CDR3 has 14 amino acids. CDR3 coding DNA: TGTGCCAGCAGCAAAGATGGGGGGCCCACTGAAGCTTTCTTT. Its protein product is CASSKDGGPTEAFF.

The chain's CDR3 is CASSSLPYEQYF. The CDR3, as DNA: TGTGCCAGCAGCTCGCTGCCTTACGAGCAGTACTTC. J is TRBJ2-7 and V is TRBV7-9; D ambiguous. This CDR3 region has 12 residues. V lost 4 bases and J 4 bases, leaving 8 bases between the germline ends. The germline V gene has CDR1 SEHNR and CDR2 FQNEAQ (reference sequence).

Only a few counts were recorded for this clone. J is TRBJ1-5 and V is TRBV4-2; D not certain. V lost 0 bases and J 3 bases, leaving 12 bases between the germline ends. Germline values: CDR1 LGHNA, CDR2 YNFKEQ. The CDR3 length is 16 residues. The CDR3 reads CASSQDLGVPNQPQHF. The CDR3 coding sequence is TGTGCCAGCAGCCAAGATCTCGGCGTACCCAATCAGCCCCAGCATTTT.

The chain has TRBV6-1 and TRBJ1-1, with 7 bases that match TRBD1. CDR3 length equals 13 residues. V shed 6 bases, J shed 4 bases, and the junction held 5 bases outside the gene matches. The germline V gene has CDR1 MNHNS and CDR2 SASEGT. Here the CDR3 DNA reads TGTGCCAGCAGGACAGGGACGGGCACTGAAGCTTTCTTT. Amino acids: CASRTGTGTEAFF.

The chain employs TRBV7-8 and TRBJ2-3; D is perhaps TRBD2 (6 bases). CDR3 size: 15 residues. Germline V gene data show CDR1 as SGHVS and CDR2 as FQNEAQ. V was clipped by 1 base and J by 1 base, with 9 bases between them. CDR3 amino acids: CASSLGRGRTDTQYF. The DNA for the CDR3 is TGTGCCAGCAGCTTAGGGCGGGGCCGCACAGATACGCAGTATTTT.

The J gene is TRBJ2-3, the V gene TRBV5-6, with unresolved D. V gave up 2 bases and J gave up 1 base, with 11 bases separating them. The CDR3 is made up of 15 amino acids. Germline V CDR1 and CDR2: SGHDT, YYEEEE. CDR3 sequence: CASSFEGVRTDTQYF. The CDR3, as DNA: TGTGCCAGCAGCTTTGAAGGAGTGCGCACAGATACGCAGTATTTT.

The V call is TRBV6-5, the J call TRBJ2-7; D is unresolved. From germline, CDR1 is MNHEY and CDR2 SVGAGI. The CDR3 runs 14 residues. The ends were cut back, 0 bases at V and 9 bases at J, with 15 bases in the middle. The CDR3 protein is CASSYSASVIGQYF. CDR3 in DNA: TGTGCCAGCAGTTACTCCGCGTCTGTCATCGGGCAGTACTTC.

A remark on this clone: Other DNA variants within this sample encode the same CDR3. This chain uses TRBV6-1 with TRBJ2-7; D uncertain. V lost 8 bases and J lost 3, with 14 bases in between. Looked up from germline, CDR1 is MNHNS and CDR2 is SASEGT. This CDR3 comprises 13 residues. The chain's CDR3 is CASAEGWVYEQYF. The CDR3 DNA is TGTGCCAGCGCCGAAGGGTGGGTCTACGAGCAGTACTTC.

As DNA, the CDR3 is TGTGCCAGCAGCTTTGGGGCGTCTAGAGATACGCAGTATTTT. Protein: CASSFGASRDTQYF. The chain combines TRBV7-2 with TRBJ2-3, with D possibly TRBD1 on 5 matching bases. Trimming took 3 bases from V and 5 from J, leaving 12 bases between them. Per the germline V gene, CDR1 is SGHTA and CDR2 is FQGNSA. The length of the CDR3 is 14 residues.

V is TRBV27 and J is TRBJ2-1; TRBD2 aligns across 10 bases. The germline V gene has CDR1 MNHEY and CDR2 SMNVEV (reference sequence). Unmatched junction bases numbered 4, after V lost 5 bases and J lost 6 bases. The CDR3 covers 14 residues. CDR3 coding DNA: TGTGCCAGCAGTCTAACTAGCGGGACCAATGAGCAGTTCTTC. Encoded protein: CASSLTSGTNEQFF.

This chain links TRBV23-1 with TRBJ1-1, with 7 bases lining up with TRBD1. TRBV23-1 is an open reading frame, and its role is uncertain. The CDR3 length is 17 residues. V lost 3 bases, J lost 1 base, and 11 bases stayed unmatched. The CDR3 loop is CASSQPATGASNTEAFF. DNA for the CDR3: TGCGCCAGCAGTCAGCCCGCTACAGGGGCCTCGAACACTGAAGCTTTCTTT.

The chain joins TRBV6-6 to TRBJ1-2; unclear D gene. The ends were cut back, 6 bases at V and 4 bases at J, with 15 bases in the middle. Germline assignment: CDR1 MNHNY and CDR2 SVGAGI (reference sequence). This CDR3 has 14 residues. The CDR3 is CASSPDRGGYGYTF. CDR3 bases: TGTGCCAGCAGCCCCGACCGAGGCGGCTATGGCTACACCTTC.

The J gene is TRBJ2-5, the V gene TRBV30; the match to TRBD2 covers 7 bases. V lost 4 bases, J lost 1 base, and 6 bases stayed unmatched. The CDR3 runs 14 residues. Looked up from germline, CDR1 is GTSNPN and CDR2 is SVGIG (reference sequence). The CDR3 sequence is CAWKGSGAQETQYF. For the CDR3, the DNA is TGTGCCTGGAAGGGCAGCGGGGCCCAAGAGACCCAGTACTTC.

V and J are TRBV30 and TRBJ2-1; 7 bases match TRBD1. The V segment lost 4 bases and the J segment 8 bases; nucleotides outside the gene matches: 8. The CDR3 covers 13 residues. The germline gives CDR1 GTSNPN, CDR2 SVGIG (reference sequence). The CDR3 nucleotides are TGTGCCTGGACCCCGGGACAGTTACATGAGCAGTTCTTC. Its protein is CAWTPGQLHEQFF.

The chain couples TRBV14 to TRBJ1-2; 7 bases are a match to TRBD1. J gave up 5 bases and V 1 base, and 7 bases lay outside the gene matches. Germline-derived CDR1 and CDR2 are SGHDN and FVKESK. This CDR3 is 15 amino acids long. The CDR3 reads CASSQVGQPIYGYTF. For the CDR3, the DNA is TGTGCCAGCAGCCAAGTGGGACAGCCAATTTATGGCTACACCTTC. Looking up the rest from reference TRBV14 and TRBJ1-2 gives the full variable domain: EAGVTQFPSHSVIEKGQTVTLRCDPISGHDNLYWYRRVMGKEIKFLLHFVKESKQDESGMPNNRFLAERTGGTYSTLKVQPAELEDSGVYFCASSQVGQPIYGYTFGSGTRLTVV.

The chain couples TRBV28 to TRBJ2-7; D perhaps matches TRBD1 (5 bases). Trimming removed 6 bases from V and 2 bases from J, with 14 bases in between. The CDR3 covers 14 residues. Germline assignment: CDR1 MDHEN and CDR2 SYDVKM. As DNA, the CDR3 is TGTGCCAGCAGACGCAGGACACCACCCTACGAGCAGTACTTC. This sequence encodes CASRRRTPPYEQYF.

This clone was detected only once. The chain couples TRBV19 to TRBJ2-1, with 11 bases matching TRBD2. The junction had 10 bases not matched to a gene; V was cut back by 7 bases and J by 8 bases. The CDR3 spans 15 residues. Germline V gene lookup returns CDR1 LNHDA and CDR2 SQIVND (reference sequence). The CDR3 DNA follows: TGTGCCAGTAATCCGGCTAGCGGGAGGAGCTATGAGCAGTTCTTC. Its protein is CASNPASGRSYEQFF.

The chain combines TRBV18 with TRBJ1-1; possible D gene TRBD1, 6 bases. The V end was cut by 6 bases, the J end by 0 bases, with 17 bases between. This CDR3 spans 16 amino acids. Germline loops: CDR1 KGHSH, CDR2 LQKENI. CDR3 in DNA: TGTGCCAGCTCGGTTCGTGGGGGCGGGGTGAACACTGAAGCTTTCTTT. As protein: CASSVRGGGVNTEAFF.

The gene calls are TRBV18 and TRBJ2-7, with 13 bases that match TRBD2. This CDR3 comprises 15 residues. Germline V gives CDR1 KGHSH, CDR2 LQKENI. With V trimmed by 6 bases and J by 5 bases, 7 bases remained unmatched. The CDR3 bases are TGTGCCAGCTCCCCCGGACTAGCGGGGGTCAACGAGCAGTACTTC. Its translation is CASSPGLAGVNEQYF.

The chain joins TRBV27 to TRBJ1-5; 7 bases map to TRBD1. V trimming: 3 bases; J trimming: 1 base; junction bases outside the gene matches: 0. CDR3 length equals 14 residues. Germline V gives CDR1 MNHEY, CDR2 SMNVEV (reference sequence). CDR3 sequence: CASSLTGSNQPQHF. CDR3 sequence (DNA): TGTGCCAGCAGTTTGACAGGGAGCAATCAGCCCCAGCATTTT.

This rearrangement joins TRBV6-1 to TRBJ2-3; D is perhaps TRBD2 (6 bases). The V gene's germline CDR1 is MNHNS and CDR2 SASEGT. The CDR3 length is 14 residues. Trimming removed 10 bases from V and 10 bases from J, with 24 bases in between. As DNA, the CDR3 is TGTGCCACCCAGCCTTGGGACTCCGGTTATGCGCAGTATTTT. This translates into CATQPWDSGYAQYF.

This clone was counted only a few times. CDR3: CASSRRTMNTEAFF. CDR3 nucleotide sequence: TGTGCCAGCAGTAGACGGACTATGAACACTGAAGCTTTCTTT. The V and J genes are TRBV5-4 and TRBJ1-1; D ambiguous. V lost 5 bases, J lost 0 bases, and 11 bases lay in between. The CDR3 spans 14 residues. Germline-derived CDR1 and CDR2 are SGHNT and YYREEE (reference sequence).

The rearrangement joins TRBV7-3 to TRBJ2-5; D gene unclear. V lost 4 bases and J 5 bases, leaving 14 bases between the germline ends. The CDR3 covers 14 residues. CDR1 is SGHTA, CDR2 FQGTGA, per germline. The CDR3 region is CASSSIGPGETQYF. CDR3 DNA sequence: TGTGCCAGCAGCTCCATCGGCCCAGGCGAGACCCAGTACTTC.

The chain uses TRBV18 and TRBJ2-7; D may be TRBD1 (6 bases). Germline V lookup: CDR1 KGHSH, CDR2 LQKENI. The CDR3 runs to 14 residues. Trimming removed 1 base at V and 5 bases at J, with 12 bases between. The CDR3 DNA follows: TGTGCCAGCTCACCACGGGACACCCAGGACGAGCAGTACTTC. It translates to CASSPRDTQDEQYF.